This is a list of T cell receptor beta chains from one sample in a study of T cell changes during pregnancy in multiple sclerosis. The method was immunoSEQ multiplex PCR; TCRdb's version includes in-frame clones alone and lacks a portion of them. The table has tens of thousands of clones, about 95% seen once. The sample in question was peripheral blood, obtained in the third trimester of pregnancy. These receptors were taken from a female donor with multiple sclerosis, enrolled in a pregnancy study. The CDR3 runs from the conserved cysteine through the conserved F or W. Fields, in order: V gene, D gene, J gene, clone size, CDR3 DNA, CDR3 protein. D genes are given only for firm matches. Rows give clone size only sometimes, using once, few, many, or a class for an expanded clone.

v_call: TRBV7-9; d_call: -; j_call: TRBJ1-2; clone_size: -; cdr3_nt: TGTGCCAGCAGCTTAGACATTCTCCTCCACTATGGCTACACCTTC; cdr3_aa: CASSLDILLHYGYTF
v_call: TRBV11-2; d_call: -; j_call: TRBJ2-5; clone_size: -; cdr3_nt: TGTGCCAGCAGCTTGTGGGCCGGCGGGGAGGAGACCCAGTACTTC; cdr3_aa: CASSLWAGGEETQYF
v_call: TRBV19; d_call: -; j_call: TRBJ1-5; clone_size: -; cdr3_nt: TGTGCCAGTAGTATAGGTCAGGGGAACCAGCCCCAGCATTTT; cdr3_aa: CASSIGQGNQPQHF
v_call: TRBV6-5; d_call: TRBD1; j_call: TRBJ1-3; clone_size: once; cdr3_nt: TGTGCCAGCAGACAGGGGTTAGGAAACACCATATATTTT; cdr3_aa: CASRQGLGNTIYF
v_call: TRBV19; d_call: -; j_call: TRBJ2-2; clone_size: once; cdr3_nt: TGTGCCAGTAGTATAACCTTCTCCAGGGCGGTGTTTTTT; cdr3_aa: CASSITFSRAVFF
v_call: TRBV19; d_call: -; j_call: TRBJ1-2; clone_size: -; cdr3_nt: TGTGCCAGTTTCCGGGGGGGGTATGGCTACACCTTC; cdr3_aa: CASFRGGYGYTF
v_call: TRBV9; d_call: -; j_call: TRBJ2-2; clone_size: -; cdr3_nt: TGTGCCAGCAGCGCCTCGGGACATACGAACACCGGGGAGCTGTTTTTT; cdr3_aa: CASSASGHTNTGELFF
v_call: TRBV11-3; d_call: TRBD1; j_call: TRBJ2-7; clone_size: -; cdr3_nt: TGTGCCAGCAGCCGCGGGACAGGGAGCTACGAGCAGTACTTC; cdr3_aa: CASSRGTGSYEQYF
v_call: TRBV7-9; d_call: -; j_call: TRBJ1-3; clone_size: -; cdr3_nt: TGTGCCAGCACCGACAGGCTGTCTAGAAACACCATATATTTT; cdr3_aa: CASTDRLSRNTIYF
v_call: TRBV19; d_call: -; j_call: TRBJ1-4; clone_size: few; cdr3_nt: TGTGCCACCTCTTGGCAGGGTAATGAAAAACTGTTTTTT; cdr3_aa: CATSWQGNEKLFF
v_call: TRBV13; d_call: -; j_call: TRBJ2-7; clone_size: -; cdr3_nt: TGTGCCAGCAGCGGTAGCGGCGGGGGCCTTTTCGAGCAGTACTTC; cdr3_aa: CASSGSGGGLFEQYF
v_call: TRBV5-1; d_call: -; j_call: TRBJ2-1; clone_size: once; cdr3_nt: TGCGCCAGCAGCTTGGCGGGGGGCCTCCTCAATGAGCAGTTCTTC; cdr3_aa: CASSLAGGLLNEQFF
v_call: TRBV6-6; d_call: TRBD1; j_call: TRBJ1-6; clone_size: -; cdr3_nt: TGTGCCAGCAGTACCTCACAGGGGCTCTCACCCCTCCACTTT; cdr3_aa: CASSTSQGLSPLHF
v_call: TRBV18; d_call: -; j_call: TRBJ1-2; clone_size: -; cdr3_nt: TGTGCCAGCTCACCCTCTCGCGGGGCTAACTATGGCTACACCTTC; cdr3_aa: CASSPSRGANYGYTF
v_call: TRBV5-6; d_call: TRBD2; j_call: TRBJ2-7; clone_size: -; cdr3_nt: TGTGCCAGCAGCTGGGGGGGATCCTACGAGCAGTACTTC; cdr3_aa: CASSWGGSYEQYF
v_call: TRBV19; d_call: -; j_call: TRBJ2-2; clone_size: -; cdr3_nt: TGTGCCAGTACACAGGATTACACCGGGGAGCTGTTTTTT; cdr3_aa: CASTQDYTGELFF
v_call: TRBV4-1; d_call: TRBD2; j_call: TRBJ2-1; clone_size: -; cdr3_nt: TGCGCCAGCAGCCGAAGGTTTGCGGGGGGGACCTACAATGAGCAGTTCTTC; cdr3_aa: CASSRRFAGGTYNEQFF
v_call: TRBV4-1; d_call: TRBD1; j_call: TRBJ1-4; clone_size: -; cdr3_nt: TGCGCCAGCAGCCAACCGGACAGGCGGTGGGAAAAACTGTTTTTT; cdr3_aa: CASSQPDRRWEKLFF
v_call: TRBV9; d_call: TRBD1; j_call: TRBJ2-7; clone_size: -; cdr3_nt: TGTGCCAGCAGCGTTGCACCGGGACAGGGCGCCGAGCAGTACTTC; cdr3_aa: CASSVAPGQGAEQYF
v_call: TRBV7-8; d_call: TRBD1; j_call: TRBJ1-5; clone_size: -; cdr3_nt: TGTGCCAGCAGCCCGGGACAGGGGAACAATCAGCCCCAGCATTTT; cdr3_aa: CASSPGQGNNQPQHF
v_call: TRBV20-1; d_call: -; j_call: TRBJ1-2; clone_size: -; cdr3_nt: TGCAGTGCTAGCGGTTTTTATGGCTACACCTTC; cdr3_aa: CSASGFYGYTF
v_call: TRBV9; d_call: TRBD1; j_call: TRBJ1-2; clone_size: -; cdr3_nt: TGTGCCAGCAGCGAGGGACAGGGGGCTAACTATGGCTACACCTTC; cdr3_aa: CASSEGQGANYGYTF
v_call: TRBV19; d_call: TRBD1; j_call: TRBJ2-2; clone_size: once; cdr3_nt: TGTGCCAGTACCAGGGACAGGGTCGGCGGGGAGCTGTTTTTT; cdr3_aa: CASTRDRVGGELFF
v_call: TRBV2; d_call: -; j_call: TRBJ1-5; clone_size: -; cdr3_nt: TGTGCCAGCAGTCGGGGTGGGCAGCCCCAGCATTTT; cdr3_aa: CASSRGGQPQHF
v_call: TRBV7-3; d_call: -; j_call: TRBJ2-3; clone_size: -; cdr3_nt: TGTGCCAGCAGCTCACGAGGGAGTAGGGATACGCAGTATTTT; cdr3_aa: CASSSRGSRDTQYF
v_call: TRBV11-2; d_call: TRBD2; j_call: TRBJ2-5; clone_size: -; cdr3_nt: TGTGCCAGCAGCTTAGAAGCTAGCGGGGGAGGAGAGACCCAGTACTTC; cdr3_aa: CASSLEASGGGETQYF
v_call: TRBV12-5; d_call: TRBD1; j_call: TRBJ1-2; clone_size: -; cdr3_nt: TGTGCTAGTGGTCCCGGGACAGGGGACTATGGCTACACCTTC; cdr3_aa: CASGPGTGDYGYTF
v_call: TRBV7-9; d_call: -; j_call: TRBJ1-6; clone_size: -; cdr3_nt: TGTGCCAGCAGCGGAGGGGCGGATAATTCACCCCTCCACTTT; cdr3_aa: CASSGGADNSPLHF
v_call: TRBV27; d_call: TRBD1; j_call: TRBJ1-1; clone_size: -; cdr3_nt: TGTGCCAGCAGTTTTAGCCAGGGGGCAGGGTACACTGAAGCTTTCTTT; cdr3_aa: CASSFSQGAGYTEAFF
v_call: TRBV7-9; d_call: -; j_call: TRBJ2-1; clone_size: -; cdr3_nt: TGTGCCAGCAGCAAGACAAGTGGGGGGGAGCAGTTCTTC; cdr3_aa: CASSKTSGGEQFF
v_call: TRBV28; d_call: -; j_call: TRBJ1-1; clone_size: -; cdr3_nt: TGTGCCAGCAGTTTAACCCAACAGGGTGGGTCTGAAGCTTTCTTT; cdr3_aa: CASSLTQQGGSEAFF
v_call: TRBV6-1; d_call: -; j_call: TRBJ2-7; clone_size: -; cdr3_nt: TGTGCCAGCGTGGAAGGTGGAGGCCCAGAGCAGTACTTC; cdr3_aa: CASVEGGGPEQYF
v_call: TRBV9; d_call: TRBD1; j_call: TRBJ2-2; clone_size: -; cdr3_nt: TGTGCCAGCAGCGGAAGGACAGGCCATGGGAACACCGGGGAGCTGTTTTTT; cdr3_aa: CASSGRTGHGNTGELFF
v_call: TRBV20-1; d_call: -; j_call: TRBJ2-3; clone_size: -; cdr3_nt: TGCAGTGCTAGAGTGCGGGATACGCAGTATTTT; cdr3_aa: CSARVRDTQYF